Below are 12 T cell receptor beta chains sequenced from a single sample in a study of spatial heterogeneity in lung cancer. Time point described: sample taken at primary tumor resection. Overall study findings and caveats: It was found that expanded intratumoral alpha and beta TCR counts tracked tumor mutation counts.

MiXCR was run by TCRdb on the 5' RACE reads, yielding one entry per CDR3 protein. Counted here are over 2,000 distinct CDR3 sequences, more than 2% occurring once; the ten biggest clones make up about 9.8%. The antigens for these receptors are not known. The material sequenced was lung tumor tissue, taken at surgery. The receptor source for this set is a male donor with early-stage non-small cell lung cancer.

This clonotype was counted at least ten times. The gene calls are TRBV5-1 and TRBJ1-3, with 8 positions matching TRBD1. With V trimmed by 4 bases and J by 2 bases, 5 bases remained unmatched. This CDR3 has 15 residues. Germline CDR1 reads SGHRS; CDR2 reads YFSETQ. The CDR3 loop is CASSQLTGAGNTIYF. As DNA, the CDR3 is TGCGCCAGCAGCCAATTGACAGGGGCTGGAAACACCATATATTTT.

In its sample, this clonotype is large. The chain is built from TRBV29-1 and TRBJ1-2, with a weak D call TRBD1 (6 bases). Germline V gene data show CDR1 as SQVTM and CDR2 as ANQGSEA. There are 12 residues in the CDR3. Trimming removed 8 bases at V and 2 bases at J, with 12 bases between. In nucleotides, the CDR3 is TGCAGCTTTACGACAGGCAACTATGGCTACACCTTC. This sequence encodes CSFTTGNYGYTF.

Judged by abundance, this clonotype is medium-sized. This chain uses TRBV20-1 with TRBJ2-7, with D unresolved. Germline V gene lookup returns CDR1 DFQATT and CDR2 SNEGSKA (reference sequence). The CDR3 has 11 amino acids. V gave up 5 bases and J gave up 6 bases, with 11 bases separating them. The CDR3, as DNA: TGCAGTGCTCTTGACGGAGTCGAGCAGTACTTC. Protein sequence: CSALDGVEQYF.

This clonotype qualifies as medium-sized. The rearrangement links TRBV9 to TRBJ2-3; D remains unclear. This CDR3 is built from 14 residues. Looked up from germline, CDR1 is SGDLS and CDR2 is YYNGEE. Between the trimmed V and J ends, which lost 4 bases and 1 base, there was a span of 10 bases. CDR3 nucleotides: TGTGCCAGCAGCACTCGGACGCGCACAGATACGCAGTATTTT. Protein: CASSTRTRTDTQYF.

In its sample, this clonotype ranks as medium-sized. J is TRBJ1-1 and V is TRBV20-1; D is perhaps TRBD1 (6 bases). The CDR3 has 15 residues. The germline V gene has CDR1 DFQATT and CDR2 SNEGSKA (reference sequence). Trimming shortened V by 4 bases and J by 1 base, and 16 bases separated the two germline ends. As DNA, the CDR3 is TGCAGTGCTAAAGGAAGGGGGGGGCCGAACACTGAAGCTTTCTTT. The encoded protein is CSAKGRGGPNTEAFF.

This clonotype is categorized as medium-sized. This rearrangement joins TRBV7-9 to TRBJ2-5, with a possible D match to TRBD2 (6 bases). Germline V gene lookup returns CDR1 SEHNR and CDR2 FQNEAQ (reference sequence). Trimming pared 5 bases from V and 9 bases from J, leaving 13 bases between. The CDR3 loop spans 12 amino acids. CDR3 region: CASSLGTPPQYF. The CDR3 bases are TGTGCCAGCAGCCTAGGGACTCCGCCCCAGTACTTC.

Judged by abundance, this clonotype is medium-sized. V is TRBV9 and J is TRBJ2-3; D is uncertain. In germline, CDR1 is SGDLS, CDR2 YYNGEE. V was shortened by 2 bases and J by 0 bases, with 4 bases between the two germline ends. There are 13 residues in the CDR3. The CDR3 loop reads CASSVTSTDTQYF. CDR3 nucleotide sequence: TGTGCCAGCAGCGTCACTAGCACAGATACGCAGTATTTT. Based on the CDR3 plus reference TRBV9 and TRBJ2-3, the full variable domain is DSGVTQTPKHLITATGQRVTLRCSPRSGDLSVYWYQQSLDQGLQFLIQYYNGEERAKGNILERFSAQQFPDLHSELNLSSLELGDSALYFCASSVTSTDTQYFGPGTRLTVL.

This clonotype is deemed large. The V and J genes are TRBV10-3 and TRBJ1-2; D uncertain. Per germline, CDR1 ENHRY and CDR2 SYGVKD. The CDR3 is made up of 17 amino acids. Trimming pared 2 bases from V and 2 bases from J, leaving 18 bases between. DNA for the CDR3: TGTGCCATCAGTGAGAGGTTTCGGTCCTCCAGAAACTATGGCTACACCTTC. This encodes CAISERFRSSRNYGYTF.

By sample fraction, this clonotype is medium-sized. The V and J genes are TRBV10-1 and TRBJ2-7, with a possible D match to TRBD1 (6 bases). Trimming took off 6 bases at V and 0 bases at J, with 12 bases between the two ends. Germline V CDR1 and CDR2: WNHNN, SYGVQD (reference sequence). The CDR3 consists of 14 residues. This chain's CDR3 is CASSLDRFSYEQYF. CDR3 coding DNA: TGCGCCAGCAGCCTGGACAGATTCTCCTACGAGCAGTACTTC.

By share of the sample, this clonotype is medium-sized (0.01 to 0.1%). The chain carries TRBV5-1 and TRBJ2-7; maybe TRBD2 (5 bases). There are 12 residues in the CDR3. V dropped 4 bases and J dropped 2 bases, with 7 bases sitting between them. Germline loops: CDR1 SGHRS, CDR2 YFSETQ. The CDR3 region has the DNA TGCGCCAGCAGCATCGGGACCTACGAGCAGTACTTC. This translates into CASSIGTYEQYF. The variable domain in full, with the rest retrieved from reference TRBV5-1 and TRBJ2-7, is KAGVTQTPRYLIKTRGQQVTLSCSPISGHRSVSWYQQTPGQGLQFLFEYFSETQRNKGNFPGRFSGRQFSNSRSEMNVSTLELGDSALYLCASSIGTYEQYFGPGTRLTVT.

By share, this clonotype ranks as medium-sized. The rearrangement joins TRBV11-1 to TRBJ2-7, with D possibly TRBD1 on 6 matching bases. The CDR3 sequence is 17 residues long. The germline V and J ends were trimmed by 3 bases and 7 bases, with 25 bases remaining between them. CDR1 is SGHAT and CDR2 is FQDESV in the germline V gene (reference sequence). The CDR3 DNA follows: TGTGCCAGCAGCTTTTCTTCACATCGGGACACCTCCACGGAGCAGTACTTC. Translation: CASSFSSHRDTSTEQYF.

This clonotype is labeled as medium-sized. V gene TRBV5-4 combines with J gene TRBJ1-1, with unresolved D. CDR1 SGHNT and CDR2 YYREEE come from the germline V gene (reference sequence). This CDR3 region has 14 residues. Trimming took 3 bases from V and 3 from J, leaving 12 bases between them. The CDR3 here is CASSSVTVYTEAFF. The CDR3 DNA sequence: TGTGCCAGCAGCTCCGTTACTGTTTACACTGAAGCTTTCTTT.